This TCR beta chain was sequenced in a study of OX40 agonist ivuxolimab in advanced cancers. As for the study in general: Partial responses were achieved by three patients, of whom one had hepatocellular carcinoma and two had cutaneous melanoma.

About this clone itself: Its antigen is currently unknown.

Study findings and constraints: Partly responding patients at 0.1-3.0 mg/kg showed some of the smallest clonal expansion. Relative to CD4+, CD8+ T cells held more expanded clones on average. The antigens recognized by the expanded peripheral T cells, that is their antigen specificity, were not determined.

Sequencing used immunoSEQ multiplex PCR; TCRdb keeps in-frame clones, though not all of them. The sample has 50,000 or so clones, around four fifths seen once; the top ten hold 9.5% to 15%. This receptor was identified in an adult with an advanced solid tumor such as melanoma, head and neck, liver or kidney cancer. The source material was CD4+ or CD8+ T cells sorted from blood, sampled in a trial of the OX40 agonist ivuxolimab.

The CDR3 loop reads CASSAGTDTINQPQHF. For the CDR3, the DNA is TGTGCCAGCAGCGCGGGGACTGATACAATTAATCAGCCCCAGCATTTT. The chain couples TRBV7-9 to TRBJ1-5, with a weak D call TRBD1 (5 bases). Germline CDR1 is SEHNR and CDR2 is FQNEAQ (reference sequence). The CDR3 has 16 residues. The V and J ends lost 5 bases and 4 bases respectively, with 18 bases between them. Using reference TRBV7-9 and TRBJ1-5 for the parts outside the CDR3, the full variable domain is DTGVSQNPRHKITKRGQNVTFRCDPISEHNRLYWYRQTLGQGPEFLTYFQNEAQLEKSRLLSDRFSAERPKGSFSTLEIQRTEQGDSAMYLCASSAGTDTINQPQHFGDGTRLSIL.